The TCR beta chain under discussion was sequenced for a study of beta chain features in type 1 diabetes. Whole-study results and caveats: PCR might favor shorter templates, equally in patients and controls.

The germline CDR1 and CDR2 sequences are SGHRS and YFSETQ. The CDR3 has 16 residues. The V segment lost 0 bases and the J segment 1 base; nucleotides outside the gene matches: 6. As every portion of the isolated RNA was reverse transcribed, the sequencing read expressed TCRB transcripts. Around 3.57 million reads was the average for naive, central memory and regulatory T cell samples. Measured with immunoSEQ multiplex PCR; TCRdb has only the in-frame clones, and not every one. This sample has about 160,000 clones, with about 9.1% found just once. Only a few counts were recorded for this clone. Its antigen remains unknown.

This clonotype originated in a woman aged 18-29 years in good health. The material sequenced was central memory CD4+ T cells from blood. This chain joins TRBV5-1 and TRBJ2-7; 8 nucleotides agree with TRBD1. The CDR3 protein is CASSLAPRGLSYEQYF. As DNA, the CDR3 is TGCGCCAGCAGCTTGGCCCCCAGGGGGCTGTCCTACGAGCAGTACTTC.